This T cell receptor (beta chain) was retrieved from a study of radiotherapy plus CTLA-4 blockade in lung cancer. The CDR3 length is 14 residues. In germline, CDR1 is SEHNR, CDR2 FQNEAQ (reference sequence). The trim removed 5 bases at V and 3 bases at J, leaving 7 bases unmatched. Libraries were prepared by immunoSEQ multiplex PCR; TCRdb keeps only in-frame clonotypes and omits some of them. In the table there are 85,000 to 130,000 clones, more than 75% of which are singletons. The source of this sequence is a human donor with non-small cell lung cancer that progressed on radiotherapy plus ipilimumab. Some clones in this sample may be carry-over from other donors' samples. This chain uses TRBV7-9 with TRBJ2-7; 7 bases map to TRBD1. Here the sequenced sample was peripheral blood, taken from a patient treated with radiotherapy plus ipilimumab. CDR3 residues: CASSIRDSSYEQYF. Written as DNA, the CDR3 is TGTGCCAGCAGCATTAGGGACAGCAGCTACGAGCAGTACTTC.